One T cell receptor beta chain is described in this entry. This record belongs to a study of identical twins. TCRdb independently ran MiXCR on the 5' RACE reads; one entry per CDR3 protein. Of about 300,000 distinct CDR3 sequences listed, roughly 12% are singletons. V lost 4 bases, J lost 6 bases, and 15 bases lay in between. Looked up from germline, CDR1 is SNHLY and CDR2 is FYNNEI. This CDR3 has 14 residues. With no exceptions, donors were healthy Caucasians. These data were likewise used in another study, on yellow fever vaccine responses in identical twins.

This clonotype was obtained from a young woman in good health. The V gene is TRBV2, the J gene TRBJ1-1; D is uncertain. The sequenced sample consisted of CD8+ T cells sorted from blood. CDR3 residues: CASSVASTDAEAFF. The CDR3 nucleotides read TGTGCCAGCAGTGTGGCGTCAACTGACGCTGAAGCTTTCTTT.